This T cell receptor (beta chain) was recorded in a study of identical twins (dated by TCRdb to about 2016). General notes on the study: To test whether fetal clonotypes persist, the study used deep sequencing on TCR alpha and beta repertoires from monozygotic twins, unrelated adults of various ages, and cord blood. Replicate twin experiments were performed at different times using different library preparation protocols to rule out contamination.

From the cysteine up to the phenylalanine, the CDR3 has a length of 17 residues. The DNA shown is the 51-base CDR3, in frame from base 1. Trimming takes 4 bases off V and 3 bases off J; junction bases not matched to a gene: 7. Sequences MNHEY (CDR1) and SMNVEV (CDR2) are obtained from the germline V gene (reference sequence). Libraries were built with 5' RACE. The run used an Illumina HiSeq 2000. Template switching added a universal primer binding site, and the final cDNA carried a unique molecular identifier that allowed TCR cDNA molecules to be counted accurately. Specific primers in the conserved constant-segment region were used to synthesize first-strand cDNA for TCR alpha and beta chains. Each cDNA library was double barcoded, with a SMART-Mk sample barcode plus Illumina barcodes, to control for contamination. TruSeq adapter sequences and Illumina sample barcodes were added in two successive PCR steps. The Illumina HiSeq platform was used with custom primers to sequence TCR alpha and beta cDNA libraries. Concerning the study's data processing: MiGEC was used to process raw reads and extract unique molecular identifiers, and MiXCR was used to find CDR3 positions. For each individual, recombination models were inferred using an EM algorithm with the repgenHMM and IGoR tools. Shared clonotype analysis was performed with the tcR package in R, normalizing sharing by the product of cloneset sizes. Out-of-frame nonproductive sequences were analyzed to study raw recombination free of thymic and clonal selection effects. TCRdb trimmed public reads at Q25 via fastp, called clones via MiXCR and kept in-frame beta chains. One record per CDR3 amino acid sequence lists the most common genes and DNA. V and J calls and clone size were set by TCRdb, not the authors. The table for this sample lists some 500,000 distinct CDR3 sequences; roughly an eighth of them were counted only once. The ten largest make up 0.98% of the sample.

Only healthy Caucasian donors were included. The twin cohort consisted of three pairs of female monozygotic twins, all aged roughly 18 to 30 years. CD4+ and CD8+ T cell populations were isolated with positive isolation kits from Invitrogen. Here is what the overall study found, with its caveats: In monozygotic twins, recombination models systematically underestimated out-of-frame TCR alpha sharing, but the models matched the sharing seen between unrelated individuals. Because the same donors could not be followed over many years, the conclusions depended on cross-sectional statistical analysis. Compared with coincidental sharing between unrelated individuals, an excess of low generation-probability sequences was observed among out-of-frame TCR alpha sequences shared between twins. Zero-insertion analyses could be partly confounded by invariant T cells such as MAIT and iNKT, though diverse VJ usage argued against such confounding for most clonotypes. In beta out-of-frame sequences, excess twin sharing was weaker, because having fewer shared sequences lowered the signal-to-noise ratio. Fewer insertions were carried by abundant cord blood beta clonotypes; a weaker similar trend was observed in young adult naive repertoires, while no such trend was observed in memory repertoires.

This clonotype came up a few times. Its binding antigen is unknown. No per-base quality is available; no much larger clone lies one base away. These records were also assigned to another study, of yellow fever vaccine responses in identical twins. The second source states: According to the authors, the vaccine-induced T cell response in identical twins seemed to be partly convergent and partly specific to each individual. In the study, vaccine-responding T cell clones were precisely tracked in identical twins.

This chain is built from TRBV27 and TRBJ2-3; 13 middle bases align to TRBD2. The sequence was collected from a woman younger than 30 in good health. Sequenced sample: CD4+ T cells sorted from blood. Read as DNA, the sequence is TGTGCCAGCAGTTCATACGGACTAGCGGGAGCGACAGATACGCAGTATTTT. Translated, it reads CASSSYGLAGATDTQYF.